This T cell receptor (beta chain) derives from a study of blood T cells in healthy people across ages. The CDR3 runs to 14 residues. The germline V gene encodes CDR1 MNHEY and CDR2 SVGAGI. The V end was cut by 0 bases, the J end by 3 bases, with 9 bases between. PCR was performed a second time for roughly 7 to 11 cycles using a sample-barcoded 5' primer and a J-beta primer mix. In TCRdb, the 5' RACE reads were re-called with MiXCR into one record per CDR3 protein. The repertoire has 800,000 to 900,000 distinct CDR3 sequences, 62% of them found once; the top ten carry approximately 30%. The sample consisted of blood. The TCR originated in a man in his thirties or forties in good health. V usage is TRBV6-5 and J usage is TRBJ2-7, with a possible D match to TRBD1 (6 bases). CDR3 loop: CASSYSQGFYEQYF. CDR3 in DNA: TGTGCCAGCAGTTACTCACAGGGATTCTACGAGCAGTACTTC.